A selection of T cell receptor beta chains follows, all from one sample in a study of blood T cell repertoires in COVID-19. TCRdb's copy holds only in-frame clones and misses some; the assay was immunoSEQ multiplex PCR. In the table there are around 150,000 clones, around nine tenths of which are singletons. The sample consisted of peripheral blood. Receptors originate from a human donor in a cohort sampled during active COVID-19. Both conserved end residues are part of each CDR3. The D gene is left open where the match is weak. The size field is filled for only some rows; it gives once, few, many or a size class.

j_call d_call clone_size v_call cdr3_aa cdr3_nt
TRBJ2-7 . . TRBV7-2 CASSFLSSGEQYF TGTGCCAGCAGCTTTCTGTCGAGCGGGGAGCAGTACTTC
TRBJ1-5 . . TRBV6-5 CASRQASYNQPQHF TGTGCCAGCCGACAGGCCTCTTACAATCAGCCCCAGCATTTT
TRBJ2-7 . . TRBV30 CAWSGSGGRTYEQYF TGTGCCTGGAGTGGGAGCGGAGGGAGGACCTACGAGCAGTACTTC
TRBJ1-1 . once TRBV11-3 CASSSGRGTEAFF TGTGCCAGCAGCTCGGGCCGGGGAACTGAAGCTTTCTTT
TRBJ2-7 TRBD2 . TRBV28 CASSLAGGVVEQYF TGTGCCAGCAGTTTGGCGGGAGGGGTGGTCGAGCAGTACTTC
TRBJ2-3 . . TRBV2 CASGSGWGGTDTQYF TGTGCCAGCGGGAGCGGGTGGGGCGGCACAGATACGCAGTATTTT
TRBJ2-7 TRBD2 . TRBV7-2 CASSSRTSGGNEQYF TGTGCCAGCAGCTCGAGGACTAGCGGGGGGAACGAGCAGTACTTC
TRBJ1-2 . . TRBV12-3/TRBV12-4 CASSFAGNYGYTF TGTGCCAGCAGTTTTGCAGGGAACTATGGCTACACCTTC
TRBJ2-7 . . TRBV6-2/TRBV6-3 CASSYGLSSYEQYF TGTGCCAGCAGTTACGGCCTCAGCTCCTACGAGCAGTACTTC
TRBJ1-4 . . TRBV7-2 CASSFLLGGGEKLFF TGTGCCAGCAGCTTTCTTCTGGGAGGGGGTGAAAAACTGTTTTTT
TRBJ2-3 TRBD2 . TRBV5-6 CASSRGTSRGRSTDTQYF TGTGCCAGCAGCCGGGGGACTAGCCGGGGGCGTAGCACAGATACGCAGTATTTT
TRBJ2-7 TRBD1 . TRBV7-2 CASSLTGQGTYEQYF TGTGCCAGCAGCTTAACAGGACAGGGGACCTACGAGCAGTACTTC
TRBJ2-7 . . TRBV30 CAWRRDRGHEQYF TGTGCCTGGAGGCGGGATAGGGGCCACGAGCAGTACTTC
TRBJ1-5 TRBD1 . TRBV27 CASSPQTGTRQPQHF TGTGCCAGCAGTCCCCAGACAGGGACTCGGCAGCCCCAGCATTTT
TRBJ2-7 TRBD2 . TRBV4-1 CASSQSTGTSLYEQYF TGCGCCAGCAGCCAGTCGACCGGGACTAGTCTTTACGAGCAGTACTTC
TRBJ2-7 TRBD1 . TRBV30 CAWRDRGYYEQYF TGTGCCTGGAGGGACAGGGGGTACTACGAGCAGTACTTC
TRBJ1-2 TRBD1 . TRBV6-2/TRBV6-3 CASSTGQDGRSGYTF TGTGCCAGCAGTACGGGACAGGATGGCAGGAGTGGCTACACCTTC
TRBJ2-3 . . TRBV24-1 CATSDLGVQGGTQYF TGTGCCACCAGTGATTTGGGGGTCCAGGGGGGCACGCAGTATTTT
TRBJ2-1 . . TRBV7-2 CASRSNSYNEQFF TGTGCCAGCAGGAGTAATTCCTACAATGAGCAGTTCTTC
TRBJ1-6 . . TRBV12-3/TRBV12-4 CASSLYQDSPLHF TGTGCCAGCAGTTTATACCAGGATTCACCCCTCCACTTT
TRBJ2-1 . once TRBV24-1 CATSDPLAPYNEQFF TGTGCCACCAGTGACCCACTAGCTCCATACAATGAGCAGTTCTTC
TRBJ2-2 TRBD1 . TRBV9 CASSMGQGDTGELFF TGTGCCAGCAGCATGGGACAGGGGGACACCGGGGAGCTGTTTTTT
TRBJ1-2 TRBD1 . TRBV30 CAWSEFAGTANYGYTF TGTGCCTGGAGTGAATTTGCCGGGACAGCGAACTATGGCTACACCTTC
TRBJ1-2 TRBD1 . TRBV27 CASSSTTGFNYGYTF TGTGCCAGCAGTTCCACGACAGGGTTCAACTATGGCTACACCTTC
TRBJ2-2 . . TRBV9 CASSVAAQGPGELFF TGTGCCAGCAGCGTGGCCGCGCAGGGCCCCGGGGAGCTGTTTTTT
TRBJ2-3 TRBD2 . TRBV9 CASSTLAGGLDTQYF TGTGCCAGCAGCACACTAGCGGGAGGGTTAGATACGCAGTATTTT
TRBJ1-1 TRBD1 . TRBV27 CASSPGQGWTEAFF TGTGCCAGCAGTCCGGGACAGGGGTGGACTGAAGCTTTCTTT
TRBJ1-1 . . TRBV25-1 CASSLYQGEAFF TGTGCCAGCAGTTTATATCAGGGTGAAGCTTTCTTT
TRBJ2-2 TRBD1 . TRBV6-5 CASSYAGTGDTGELFF TGTGCCAGCAGTTACGCTGGGACAGGGGACACCGGGGAGCTGTTTTTT
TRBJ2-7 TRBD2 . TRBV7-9 CASSFATSGGAYEQYF TGTGCCAGCAGCTTCGCTACTAGCGGGGGGGCCTACGAGCAGTACTTC
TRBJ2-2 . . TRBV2 CASSMSGWAGELFF TGTGCCAGCAGTATGTCAGGGTGGGCCGGGGAGCTGTTTTTT
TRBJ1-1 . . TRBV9 CASSVDTDMNTEAFF TGTGCCAGCAGCGTCGACACTGACATGAACACTGAAGCTTTCTTT
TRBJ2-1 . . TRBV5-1 CASSSGGVTSYNEQFF TGCGCCAGCAGCTCCGGGGGAGTTACCTCCTACAATGAGCAGTTCTTC
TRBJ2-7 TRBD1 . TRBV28 CASSPGQVYEQYF TGTGCCAGCAGTCCTGGACAGGTCTACGAGCAGTACTTC
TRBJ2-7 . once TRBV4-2 CASSQDRGRDEQYF TGTGCCAGCAGCCAAGATAGGGGTCGGGACGAGCAGTACTTC
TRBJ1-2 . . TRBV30 CAWSGGRWPGGYGYTF TGTGCCTGGAGTGGGGGTCGCTGGCCGGGGGGCTATGGCTACACCTTC
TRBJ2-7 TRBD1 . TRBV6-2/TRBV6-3 CASSYRQGQVGSYEQYF TGTGCCAGCAGTTACCGGCAGGGACAGGTTGGGTCCTACGAGCAGTACTTC
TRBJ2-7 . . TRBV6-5 CASSSPGSSYEQYF TGTGCCAGCAGTTCCCCGGGAAGCTCCTACGAGCAGTACTTC
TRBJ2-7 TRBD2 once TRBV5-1 CASSPGTSVSYEQYF TGCGCCAGCAGCCCGGGGACTAGCGTCTCCTACGAGCAGTACTTC
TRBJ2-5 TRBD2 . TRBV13 CASSARLAGGNAAQETQYF TGTGCCAGCAGCGCCCGACTAGCGGGGGGGAACGCAGCTCAAGAGACCCAGTACTTC